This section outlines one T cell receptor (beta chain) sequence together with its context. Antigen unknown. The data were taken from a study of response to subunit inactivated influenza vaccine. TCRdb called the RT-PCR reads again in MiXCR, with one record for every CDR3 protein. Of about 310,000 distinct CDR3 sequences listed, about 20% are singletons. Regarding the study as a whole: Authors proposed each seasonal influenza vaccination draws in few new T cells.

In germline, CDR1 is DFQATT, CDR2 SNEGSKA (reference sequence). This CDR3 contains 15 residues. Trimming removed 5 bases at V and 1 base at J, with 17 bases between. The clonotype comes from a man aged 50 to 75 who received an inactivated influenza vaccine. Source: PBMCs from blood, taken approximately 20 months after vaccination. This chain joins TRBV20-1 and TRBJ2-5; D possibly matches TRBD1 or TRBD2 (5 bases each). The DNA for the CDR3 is TGCAGTGCTTTGTCAAGGGGACGGAGCCAAGAGACCCAGTACTTC. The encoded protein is CSALSRGRSQETQYF.